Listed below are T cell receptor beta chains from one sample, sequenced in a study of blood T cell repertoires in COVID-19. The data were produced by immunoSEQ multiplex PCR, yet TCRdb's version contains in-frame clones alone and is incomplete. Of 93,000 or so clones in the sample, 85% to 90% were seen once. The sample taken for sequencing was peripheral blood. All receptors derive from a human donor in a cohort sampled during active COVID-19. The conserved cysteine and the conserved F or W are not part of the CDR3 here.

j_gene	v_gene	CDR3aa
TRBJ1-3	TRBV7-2	ASSAHSYSGNTIY
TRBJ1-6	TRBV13	ASSLGQGKSPLH
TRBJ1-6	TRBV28	ASIRETSSPLH
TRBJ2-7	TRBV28	ASPPSPGGGNYEQY
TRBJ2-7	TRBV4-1	ASSQDRAGTGISEQY
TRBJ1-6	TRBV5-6	ASSLAGTGGLLH
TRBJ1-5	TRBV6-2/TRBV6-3	ASSHGLGQPQH
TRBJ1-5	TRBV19	ASGEGRGQPQH
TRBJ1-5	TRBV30	AWSGVGVGNQPQH
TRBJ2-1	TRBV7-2	ASSPGGANNEQF
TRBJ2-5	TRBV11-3	ASSYGGETQY
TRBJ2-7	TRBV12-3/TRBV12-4	ASSLFAGDEQY
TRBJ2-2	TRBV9	ASSVVASGSTGELF
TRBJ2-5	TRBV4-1	ASSFRQSEETQY
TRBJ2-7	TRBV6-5	ASTSGTAYEQY
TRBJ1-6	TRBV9	ASSVVGRGNSPLH
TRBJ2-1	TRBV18	ASSPSGRYNEQF
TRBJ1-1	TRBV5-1	ASSFGGPMNTEAF
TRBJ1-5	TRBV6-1	ASSDRVWQYQPQH
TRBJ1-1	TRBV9	ASSVRLDRTVNTEAF
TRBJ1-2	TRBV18	ASSPDQGNYGYT
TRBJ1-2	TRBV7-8	ASSFPIGTTAIRGYT